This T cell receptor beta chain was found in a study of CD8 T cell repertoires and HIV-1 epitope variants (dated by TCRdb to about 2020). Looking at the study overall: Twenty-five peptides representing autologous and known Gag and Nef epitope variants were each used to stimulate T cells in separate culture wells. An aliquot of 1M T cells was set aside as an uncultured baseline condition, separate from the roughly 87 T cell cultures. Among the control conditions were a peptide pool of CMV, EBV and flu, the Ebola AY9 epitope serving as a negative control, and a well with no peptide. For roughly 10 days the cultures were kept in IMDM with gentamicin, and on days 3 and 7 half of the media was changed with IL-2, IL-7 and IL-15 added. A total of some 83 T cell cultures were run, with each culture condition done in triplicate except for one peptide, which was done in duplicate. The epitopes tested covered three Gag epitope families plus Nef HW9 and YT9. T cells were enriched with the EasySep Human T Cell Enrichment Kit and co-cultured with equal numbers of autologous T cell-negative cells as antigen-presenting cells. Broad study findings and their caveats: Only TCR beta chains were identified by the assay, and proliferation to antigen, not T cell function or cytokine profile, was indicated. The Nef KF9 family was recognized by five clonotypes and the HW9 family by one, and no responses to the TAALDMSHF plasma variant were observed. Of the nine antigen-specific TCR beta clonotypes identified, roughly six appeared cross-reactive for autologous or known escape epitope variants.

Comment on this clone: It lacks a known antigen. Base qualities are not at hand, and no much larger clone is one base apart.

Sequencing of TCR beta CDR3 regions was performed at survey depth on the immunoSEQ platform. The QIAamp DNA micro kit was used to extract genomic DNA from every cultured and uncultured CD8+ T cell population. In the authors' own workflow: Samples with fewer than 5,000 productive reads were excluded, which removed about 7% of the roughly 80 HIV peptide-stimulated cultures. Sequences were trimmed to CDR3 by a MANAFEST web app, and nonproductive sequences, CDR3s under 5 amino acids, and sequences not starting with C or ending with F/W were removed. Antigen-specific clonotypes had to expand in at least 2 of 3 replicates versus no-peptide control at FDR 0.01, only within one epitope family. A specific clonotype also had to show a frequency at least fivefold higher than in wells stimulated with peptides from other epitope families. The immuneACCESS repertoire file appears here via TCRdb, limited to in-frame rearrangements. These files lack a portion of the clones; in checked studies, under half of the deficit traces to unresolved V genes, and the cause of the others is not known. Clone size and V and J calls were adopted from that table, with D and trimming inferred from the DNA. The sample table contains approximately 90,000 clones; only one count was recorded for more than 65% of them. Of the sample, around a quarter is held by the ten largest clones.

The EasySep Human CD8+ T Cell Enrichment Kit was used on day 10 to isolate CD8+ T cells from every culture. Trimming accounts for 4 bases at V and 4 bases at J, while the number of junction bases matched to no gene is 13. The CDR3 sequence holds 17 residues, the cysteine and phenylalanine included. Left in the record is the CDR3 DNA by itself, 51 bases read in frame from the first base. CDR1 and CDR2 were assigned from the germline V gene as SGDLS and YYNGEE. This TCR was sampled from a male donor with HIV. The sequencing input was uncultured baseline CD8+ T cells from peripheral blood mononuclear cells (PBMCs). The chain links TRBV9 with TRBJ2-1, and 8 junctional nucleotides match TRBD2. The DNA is TGTGCCAGCAGCCCCCGTGTTGGGACTAGACAATACAATGAGCAGTTCTTC. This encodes CASSPRVGTRQYNEQFF. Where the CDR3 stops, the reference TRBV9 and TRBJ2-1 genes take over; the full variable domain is DSGVTQTPKHLITATGQRVTLRCSPRSGDLSVYWYQQSLDQGLQFLIQYYNGEERAKGNILERFSAQQFPDLHSELNLSSLELGDSALYFCASSPRVGTRQYNEQFFGPGTRLTVL.